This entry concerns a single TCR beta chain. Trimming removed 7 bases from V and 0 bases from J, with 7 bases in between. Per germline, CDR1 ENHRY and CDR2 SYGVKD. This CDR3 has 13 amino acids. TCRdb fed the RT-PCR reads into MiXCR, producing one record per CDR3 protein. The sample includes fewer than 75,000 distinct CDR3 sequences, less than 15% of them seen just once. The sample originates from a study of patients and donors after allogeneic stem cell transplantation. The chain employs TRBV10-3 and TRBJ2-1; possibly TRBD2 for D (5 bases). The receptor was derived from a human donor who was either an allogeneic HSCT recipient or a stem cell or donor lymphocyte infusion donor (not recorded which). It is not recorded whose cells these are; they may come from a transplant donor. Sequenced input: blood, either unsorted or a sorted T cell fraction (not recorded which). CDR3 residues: CAIKGSSYNEQFF. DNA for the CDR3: TGTGCCATCAAAGGGAGCTCCTACAATGAGCAGTTCTTC.